These 2 T cell receptor beta chains were sequenced from one sample in a study of cytomegalovirus exposure and HLA in healthy donors. The PCR made use of 60 Vbeta and 13 Jbeta primers. Method: immunoSEQ multiplex PCR; TCRdb's copy keeps in-frame clones and lacks some. The profile covers about 150,000 clones, with 79% appearing a single time and approximately 6% taken by the ten largest. Specimen: PBMCs. These receptors were collected from a man between 50 and 59 years old in good health and CMV-seropositive.

The chain joins TRBV19 to TRBJ2-6, with 13 bases that match TRBD2. The CDR3 extends over 20 amino acids. V was pared by 5 bases and J by 0 bases, with 10 bases of the junction left unmatched. Germline lookup yields CDR1 LNHDA and CDR2 SQIVND (reference sequence). This CDR3 is CASSDSGTSGTFSGANVLTF. CDR3 DNA sequence: TGTGCCAGTAGTGACTCCGGGACTAGCGGGACCTTCTCTGGGGCCAACGTCCTGACTTTC.

This chain joins TRBV27 and TRBJ2-5; TRBD1 is a possible D gene (6 bases). The CDR3 totals 13 residues. V dropped 5 bases and J dropped 3 bases, with 10 bases sitting between them. Germline CDR1 reads MNHEY; CDR2 reads SMNVEV (reference sequence). CDR3 region: CASSRNREETQYF. The CDR3 DNA follows: TGTGCCAGCAGTCGAAACAGGGAAGAGACCCAGTACTTC.